The 10 T cell receptor beta chains listed next were all sequenced from one sample in a study of blood T cell repertoires in COVID-19. TCRdb keeps only in-frame clones here, not all; method: immunoSEQ multiplex PCR. The sample holds approximately 160,000 clones, roughly nine tenths seen once. The sequenced material came from peripheral blood. Receptors were obtained from a woman between 70 and 85 years old with acute or convalescent COVID-19.

This chain connects TRBV19 to TRBJ1-1; the D gene is possibly TRBD1 (6 bases). V shed 3 bases and J shed 0 bases, with 11 bases lying between them. CDR1 LNHDA and CDR2 SQIVND come from the germline V gene (reference sequence). This CDR3 is 15 amino acids long. The CDR3: CASSMTDRVNTEAFF. The CDR3 bases are TGTGCCAGTAGTATGACGGACAGAGTGAACACTGAAGCTTTCTTT.

V gene TRBV19 combines with J gene TRBJ1-1, with 7 positions matching TRBD1. The CDR3 extends over 18 amino acids. After removal of 5 bases from V and 0 bases from J, the junction contained 15 bases not matched to a gene. The germline V gene encodes CDR1 LNHDA and CDR2 SQIVND (reference sequence). The CDR3 here is CASSQQRTGRYLNTEAFF. For the CDR3, the DNA is TGTGCCAGTAGTCAACAAAGGACAGGCCGCTATTTGAACACTGAAGCTTTCTTT.

J is TRBJ1-4 and V is TRBV7-2, with D possibly TRBD1 on 5 matching bases. The V end lost 2 bases, the J end lost 8 bases, and 12 bases lay between the germline ends. The length of the CDR3 is 14 residues. Germline assignment: CDR1 SGHTA and CDR2 FQGNSA. CDR3 region: CASSLRGSGEKLFF. The CDR3 nucleotides are TGTGCCAGCAGCTTAAGGGGCTCAGGAGAAAAACTGTTTTTT.

The chain combines TRBV7-9 with TRBJ2-5; 11 bases agree with TRBD1. The V and J ends lost 1 base and 2 bases, in that order; junction bases with no gene match: 9. The CDR3 spans 18 residues. Per germline, CDR1 SEHNR and CDR2 FQNEAQ (reference sequence). The CDR3, as DNA: TGTGCCAGCAGCTTAGGCGGGACAGGGGGATTCAGGCAAGAGACCCAGTACTTC. It specifies CASSLGGTGGFRQETQYF.

This rearrangement joins TRBV12-3 or TRBV12-4 to TRBJ1-2; 7 nucleotides line up with TRBD1. V shed 3 bases and J 8 bases; nucleotides not matched to a gene: 6. The CDR3 runs to 13 residues. CDR3 sequence: CASSFSQGLGYTF. The CDR3 bases are TGTGCCAGCAGTTTCTCACAGGGGTTGGGCTACACCTTC.

This clone was observed a single time. The chain is built from TRBV7-2 and TRBJ1-1; the D is unclear. Trimming pared 7 bases from V and 4 bases from J, leaving 16 bases between. The CDR3 sequence is 14 residues long. Germline CDR1 and CDR2: SGHTA and FQGNSA. Here the CDR3 DNA reads TGTGCCAGCAAGATAACCATGAGCCGCACTGAAGCTTTCTTT. This codes for CASKITMSRTEAFF. The entire variable domain, with the rest obtained from reference TRBV7-2 and TRBJ1-1, is as follows: GAGVSQSPSNKVTEKGKDVELRCDPISGHTALYWYRQSLGQGLEFLIYFQGNSAPDKSGLPSDRFSAERTGGSVSTLTIQRTQQEDSAVYLCASKITMSRTEAFFGQGTRLTVV.

This clone appeared a few times. The chain employs TRBV7-2 and TRBJ2-1; D gene ambiguous. The V end was cut by 0 bases, the J end by 5 bases, with 8 bases between. The CDR3 has 14 residues. Germline V gene lookup returns CDR1 SGHTA and CDR2 FQGNSA. CDR3 nucleotides: TGTGCCAGCAGCTTAGCAGCGTCGAACAATGAGCAGTTCTTC. Translating gives CASSLAASNNEQFF.

The chain recombines TRBV7-9 with TRBJ2-1; 7 bases fit TRBD1. The CDR3 runs 14 residues. V trimming: 0 bases; J trimming: 7 bases; junction bases outside the gene matches: 3. Germline V lookup: CDR1 SEHNR, CDR2 FQNEAQ (reference sequence). The CDR3 reads CASSLAGGWNEQFF. Here the CDR3 DNA reads TGTGCCAGCAGCTTAGCAGGGGGCTGGAATGAGCAGTTCTTC.

The V call is TRBV28, the J call TRBJ2-1; 11 positions match TRBD2. The length of the CDR3 is 15 residues. V was pared by 11 bases and J by 8 bases, with 14 bases of the junction left unmatched. CDR1 is MDHEN and CDR2 is SYDVKM in the germline V gene. For the CDR3, the DNA is TGTGCCGTAAGAGGGCTAGCGGGAGGAAGGGATGAGCAGTTCTTC. Its protein is CAVRGLAGGRDEQFF.

This clone has just a few counts. The chain is built from TRBV15 and TRBJ1-1; D perhaps matches TRBD1 (6 bases). The V end was cut by 0 bases, the J end by 7 bases, with 9 bases between. The CDR3 has 13 residues. CDR1 is LNHNV and CDR2 is YYDKDF in the germline V gene (reference sequence). The CDR3 nucleotides are TGTGCCACCAGCAGAGATGGACAGCGTGAAGCTTTCTTT. Residues: CATSRDGQREAFF.